The clone carrying this T cell receptor beta chain was observed a few times. The CDR3 is 13 amino acids. Between the trimmed V and J ends, which lost 0 bases and 7 bases, there was a span of 8 bases. CDR1 is SGHRS, CDR2 YFSETQ, per germline. The data stem from a study of Ad26.COV2.S vaccination and SARS-CoV-2 variants. Sequencing used immunoSEQ multiplex PCR; TCRdb keeps in-frame clones, though not all of them. The sample includes roughly 320,000 clones, roughly 87% of them seen just once. Treatment here: 15 to 20 received Ad26.COV2.S at low or high dose, single or two shots; roughly five received placebo; per-sample allocation not given. It was on day 63 after the first vaccine or placebo injection that samples were taken.

Source: peripheral blood, taken in a trial of Ad26.COV2.S vaccine versus placebo. V usage is TRBV5-1 and J usage is TRBJ1-5, with D uncertain. The TCR comes from a person aged 18 to 59 who received the Ad26.COV2.S COVID-19 vaccine or a placebo. The CDR3 spells CASSLEVGQPQHF. CDR3 DNA sequence: TGCGCCAGCAGCTTGGAGGTGGGGCAGCCCCAGCATTTT.